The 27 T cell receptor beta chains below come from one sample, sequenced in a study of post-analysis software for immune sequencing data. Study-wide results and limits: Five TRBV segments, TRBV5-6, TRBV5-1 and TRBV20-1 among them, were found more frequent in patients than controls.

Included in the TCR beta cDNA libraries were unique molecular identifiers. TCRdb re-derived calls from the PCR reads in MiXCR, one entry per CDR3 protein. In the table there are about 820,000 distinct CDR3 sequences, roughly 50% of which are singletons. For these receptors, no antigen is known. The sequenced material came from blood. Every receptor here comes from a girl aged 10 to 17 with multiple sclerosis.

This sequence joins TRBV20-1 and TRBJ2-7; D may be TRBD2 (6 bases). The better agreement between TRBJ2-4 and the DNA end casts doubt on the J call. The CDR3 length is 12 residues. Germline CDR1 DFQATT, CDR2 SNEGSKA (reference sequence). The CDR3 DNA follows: TGCAGTGCTAACCCTAGCGACAACATTCAGTACTTC. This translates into CSANPSDNIQYF.

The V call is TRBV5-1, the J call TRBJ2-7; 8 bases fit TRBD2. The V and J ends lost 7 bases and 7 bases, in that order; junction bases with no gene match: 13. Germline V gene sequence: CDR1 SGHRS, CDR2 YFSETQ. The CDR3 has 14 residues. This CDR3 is CASQGLVGPGEQYF. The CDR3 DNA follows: TGCGCCAGCCAGGGACTAGTGGGGCCGGGTGAGCAGTACTTC.

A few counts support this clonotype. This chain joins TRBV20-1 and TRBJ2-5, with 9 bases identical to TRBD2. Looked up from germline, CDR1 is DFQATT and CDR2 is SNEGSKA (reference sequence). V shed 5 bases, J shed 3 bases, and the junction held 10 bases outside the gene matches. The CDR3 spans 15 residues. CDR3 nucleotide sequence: TGCAGTGCTCGAAGCCAGAAGCGGGAGGAAGAGACCCAGTACTTC. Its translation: CSARSQKREEETQYF.

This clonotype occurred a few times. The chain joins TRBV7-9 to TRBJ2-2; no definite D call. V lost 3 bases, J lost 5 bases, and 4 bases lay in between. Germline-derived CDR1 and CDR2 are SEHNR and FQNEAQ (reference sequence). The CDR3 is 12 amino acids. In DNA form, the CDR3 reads TGTGCCAGCAGCTTTGAAACCGGGGAGCTGTTTTTT. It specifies CASSFETGELFF. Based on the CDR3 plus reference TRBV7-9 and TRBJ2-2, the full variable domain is DTGVSQNPRHKITKRGQNVTFRCDPISEHNRLYWYRQTLGQGPEFLTYFQNEAQLEKSRLLSDRFSAERPKGSFSTLEIQRTEQGDSAMYLCASSFETGELFFGEGSRLTVL.

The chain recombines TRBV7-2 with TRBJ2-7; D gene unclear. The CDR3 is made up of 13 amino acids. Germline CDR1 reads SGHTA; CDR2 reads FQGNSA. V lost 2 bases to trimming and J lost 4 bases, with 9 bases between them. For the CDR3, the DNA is TGTGCCAGCAGCTTATTGCAGCGTTACGAGCAGTACTTC. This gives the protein CASSLLQRYEQYF.

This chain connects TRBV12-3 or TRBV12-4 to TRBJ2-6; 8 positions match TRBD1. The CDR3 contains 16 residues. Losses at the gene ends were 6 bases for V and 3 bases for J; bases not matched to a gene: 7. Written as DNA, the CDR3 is TGTGCCAGCAGGCCGTACAGGGGGAATGGGGCCAACGTCCTGACTTTC. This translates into CASRPYRGNGANVLTF.

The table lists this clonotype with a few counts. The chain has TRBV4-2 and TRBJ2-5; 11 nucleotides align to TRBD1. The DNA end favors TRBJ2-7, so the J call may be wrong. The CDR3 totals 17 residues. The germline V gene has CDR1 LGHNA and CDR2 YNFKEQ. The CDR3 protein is CASSDGTGGALSDEQYF. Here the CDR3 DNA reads TGTGCCAGCAGCGACGGGACAGGGGGAGCCTTATCCGACGAGCAGTACTTC.

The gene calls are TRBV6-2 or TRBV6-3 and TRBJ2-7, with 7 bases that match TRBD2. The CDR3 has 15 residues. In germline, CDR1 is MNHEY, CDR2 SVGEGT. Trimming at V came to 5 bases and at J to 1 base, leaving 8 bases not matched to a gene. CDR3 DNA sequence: TGTGCCAGCAGTGCGACTAGCCTGGGTTCCTACGAGCAGTACTTC. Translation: CASSATSLGSYEQYF.

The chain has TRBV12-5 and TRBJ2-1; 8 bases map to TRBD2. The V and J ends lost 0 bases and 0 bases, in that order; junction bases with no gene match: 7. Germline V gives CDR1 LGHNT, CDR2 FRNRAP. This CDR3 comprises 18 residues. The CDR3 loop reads CASGLVGASGLSYNEQFF. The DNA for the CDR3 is TGTGCTAGTGGTTTGGTGGGGGCTAGCGGGCTCTCCTACAATGAGCAGTTCTTC. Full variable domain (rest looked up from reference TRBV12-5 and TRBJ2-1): DARVTQTPRHKVTEMGQEVTMRCQPILGHNTVFWYRQTMMQGLELLAYFRNRAPLDDSGMPKDRFSAEMPDATLATLKIQPSEPRDSAVYFCASGLVGASGLSYNEQFFGPGTRLTVL.

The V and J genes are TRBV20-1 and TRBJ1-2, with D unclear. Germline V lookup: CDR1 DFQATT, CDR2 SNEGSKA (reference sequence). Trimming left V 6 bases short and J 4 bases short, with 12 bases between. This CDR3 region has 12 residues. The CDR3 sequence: CSATPDTYGYTF. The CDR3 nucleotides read TGCAGTGCAACTCCCGACACCTATGGCTACACCTTC.

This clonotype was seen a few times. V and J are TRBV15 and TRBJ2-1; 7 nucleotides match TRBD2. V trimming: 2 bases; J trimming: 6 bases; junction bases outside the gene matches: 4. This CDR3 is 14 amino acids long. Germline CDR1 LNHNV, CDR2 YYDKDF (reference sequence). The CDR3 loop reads CATSRSAGSNEQFF. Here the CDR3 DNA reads TGTGCCACCAGCAGATCAGCGGGATCCAATGAGCAGTTCTTC.

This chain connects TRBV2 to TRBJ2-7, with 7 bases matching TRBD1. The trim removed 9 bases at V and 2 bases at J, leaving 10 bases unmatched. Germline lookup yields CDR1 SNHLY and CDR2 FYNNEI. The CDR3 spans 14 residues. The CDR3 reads CARGQRDRPYEQYF. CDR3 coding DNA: TGTGCCAGGGGACAACGGGACAGACCCTACGAGCAGTACTTC.

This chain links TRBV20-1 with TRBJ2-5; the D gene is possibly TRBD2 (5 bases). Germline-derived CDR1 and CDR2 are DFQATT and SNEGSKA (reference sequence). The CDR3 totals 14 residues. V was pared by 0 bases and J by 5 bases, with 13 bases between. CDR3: CSARDRRGWETQYF. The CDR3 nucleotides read TGCAGTGCTAGAGATCGTCGGGGTTGGGAGACCCAGTACTTC.

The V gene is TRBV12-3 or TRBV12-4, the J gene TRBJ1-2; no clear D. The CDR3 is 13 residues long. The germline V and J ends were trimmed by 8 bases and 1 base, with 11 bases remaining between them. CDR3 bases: TGTGCCAGCTCCGTGCGGGGTAACTATGGCTACACCTTC. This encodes CASSVRGNYGYTF.

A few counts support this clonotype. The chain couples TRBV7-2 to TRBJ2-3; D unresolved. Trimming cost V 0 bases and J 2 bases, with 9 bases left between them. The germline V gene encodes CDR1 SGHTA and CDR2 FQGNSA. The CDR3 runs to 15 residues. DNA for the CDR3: TGTGCCAGCAGCTTAGCTGAGGCCGACACAGATACGCAGTATTTT. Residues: CASSLAEADTDTQYF. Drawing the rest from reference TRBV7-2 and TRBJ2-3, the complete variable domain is GAGVSQSPSNKVTEKGKDVELRCDPISGHTALYWYRQSLGQGLEFLIYFQGNSAPDKSGLPSDRFSAERTGGSVSTLTIQRTQQEDSAVYLCASSLAEADTDTQYFGPGTRLTVL.

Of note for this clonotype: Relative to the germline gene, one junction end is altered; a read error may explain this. The CDR3 region is CASSPPLGITDAFF. CDR3 bases: TGCGCCAGCTCACCCCCCCTGGGGATCACTGATGCTTTCTTT. The chain joins TRBV18 to TRBJ1-1; D gene unclear. Germline V CDR1 and CDR2: KGHSH, LQKENI. This CDR3 is built from 14 residues.

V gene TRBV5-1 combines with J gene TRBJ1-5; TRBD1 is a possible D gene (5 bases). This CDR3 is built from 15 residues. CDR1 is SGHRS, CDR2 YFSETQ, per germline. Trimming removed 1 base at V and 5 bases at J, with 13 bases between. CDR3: CASSLKGLGDQPQHF. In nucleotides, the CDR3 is TGCGCCAGCAGCTTGAAAGGGTTGGGGGATCAGCCCCAGCATTTT. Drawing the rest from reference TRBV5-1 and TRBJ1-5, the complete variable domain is KAGVTQTPRYLIKTRGQQVTLSCSPISGHRSVSWYQQTPGQGLQFLFEYFSETQRNKGNFPGRFSGRQFSNSRSEMNVSTLELGDSALYLCASSLKGLGDQPQHFGDGTRLSIL.

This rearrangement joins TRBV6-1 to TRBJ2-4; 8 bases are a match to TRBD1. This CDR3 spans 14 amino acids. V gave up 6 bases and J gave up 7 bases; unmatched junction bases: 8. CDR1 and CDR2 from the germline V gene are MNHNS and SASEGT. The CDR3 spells CASSSGGIRNIQYF. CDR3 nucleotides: TGTGCCAGCAGCTCAGGGGGCATTCGGAACATTCAGTACTTC.

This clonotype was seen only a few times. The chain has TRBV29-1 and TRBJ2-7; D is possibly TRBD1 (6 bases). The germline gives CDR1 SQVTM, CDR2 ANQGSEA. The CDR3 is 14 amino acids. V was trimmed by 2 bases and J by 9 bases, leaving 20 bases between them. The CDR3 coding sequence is TGCAGCGTTGAATCAACAGGGCAGGCCTTTGGGCAGTACTTC. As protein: CSVESTGQAFGQYF.

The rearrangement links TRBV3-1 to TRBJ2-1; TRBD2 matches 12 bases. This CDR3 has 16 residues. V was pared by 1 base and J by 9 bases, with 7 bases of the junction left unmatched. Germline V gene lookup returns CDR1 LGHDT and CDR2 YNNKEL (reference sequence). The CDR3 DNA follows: TGTGCCAGCAGCCAAGGCTGGCTAGCGGGGGGGCCTGAGCAGTTCTTC. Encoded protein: CASSQGWLAGGPEQFF.

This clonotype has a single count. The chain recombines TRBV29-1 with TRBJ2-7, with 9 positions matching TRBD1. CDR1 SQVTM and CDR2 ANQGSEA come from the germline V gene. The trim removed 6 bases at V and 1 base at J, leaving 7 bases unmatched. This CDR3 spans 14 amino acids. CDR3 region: CSVSRTGVSYEQYF. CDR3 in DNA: TGCAGCGTGTCGAGGACAGGGGTTTCCTACGAGCAGTACTTC.

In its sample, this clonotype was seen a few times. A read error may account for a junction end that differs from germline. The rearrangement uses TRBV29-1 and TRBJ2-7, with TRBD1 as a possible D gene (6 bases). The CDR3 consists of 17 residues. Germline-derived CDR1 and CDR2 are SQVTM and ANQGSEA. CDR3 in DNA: TGCAGCGTCGAAGGTATTAGGGGGACCTCGGTTAGTTACGAGCAGTACTTC. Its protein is CSVEGIRGTSVSYEQYF.

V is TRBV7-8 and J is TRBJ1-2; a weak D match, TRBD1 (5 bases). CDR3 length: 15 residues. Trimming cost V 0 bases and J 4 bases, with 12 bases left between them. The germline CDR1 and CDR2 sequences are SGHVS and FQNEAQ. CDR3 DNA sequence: TGTGCCAGCAGCTTAGCGCGGGGCGTTCGCTATGGCTACACCTTC. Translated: CASSLARGVRYGYTF.

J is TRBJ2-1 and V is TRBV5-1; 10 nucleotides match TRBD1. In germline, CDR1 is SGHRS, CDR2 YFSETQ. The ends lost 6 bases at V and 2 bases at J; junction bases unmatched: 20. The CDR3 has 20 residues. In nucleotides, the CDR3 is TGCGCCAGCAACCCGTCCGAGGGGTTAGGGGGACAGGGGCCCTACAATGAGCAGTTCTTC. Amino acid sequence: CASNPSEGLGGQGPYNEQFF.

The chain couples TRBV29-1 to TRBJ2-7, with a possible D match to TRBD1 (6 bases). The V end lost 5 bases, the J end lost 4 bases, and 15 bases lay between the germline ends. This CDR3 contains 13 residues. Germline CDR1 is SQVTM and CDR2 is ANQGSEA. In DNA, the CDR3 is TGCAGCGTTTTAGGTCGACAGGAGTACGAGCAGTACTTC. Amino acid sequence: CSVLGRQEYEQYF.

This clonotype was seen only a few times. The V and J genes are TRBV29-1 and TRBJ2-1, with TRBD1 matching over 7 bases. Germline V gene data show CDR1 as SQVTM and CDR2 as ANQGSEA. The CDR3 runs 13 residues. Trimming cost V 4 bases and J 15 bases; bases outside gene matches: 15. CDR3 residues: CSVGIGGAPTWFF. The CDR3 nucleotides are TGCAGCGTTGGAATAGGGGGCGCACCTACCTGGTTCTTC.

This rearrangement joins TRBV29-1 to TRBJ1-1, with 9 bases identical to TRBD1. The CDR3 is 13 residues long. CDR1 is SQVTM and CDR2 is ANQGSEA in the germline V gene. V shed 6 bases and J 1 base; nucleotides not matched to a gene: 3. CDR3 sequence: CSVGQGTNTEAFF. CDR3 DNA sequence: TGCAGCGTAGGACAGGGGACGAACACTGAAGCTTTCTTT.